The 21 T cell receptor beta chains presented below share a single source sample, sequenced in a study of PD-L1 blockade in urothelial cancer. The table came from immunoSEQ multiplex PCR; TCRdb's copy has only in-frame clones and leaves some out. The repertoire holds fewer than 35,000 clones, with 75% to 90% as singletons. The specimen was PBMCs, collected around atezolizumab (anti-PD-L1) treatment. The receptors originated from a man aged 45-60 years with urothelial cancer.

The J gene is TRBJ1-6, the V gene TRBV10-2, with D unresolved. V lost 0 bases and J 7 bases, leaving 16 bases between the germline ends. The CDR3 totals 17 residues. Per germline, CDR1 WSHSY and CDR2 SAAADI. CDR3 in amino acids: CASSESMRAERNSPLHF. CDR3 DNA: TGCGCCAGCAGTGAGTCTATGAGGGCTGAGAGAAATTCACCCCTCCACTTT.

The CDR3 region has the DNA TGCGCCAGCAGTCAACACGGTTTTGGGCTTTCTGGAAACACCATATATTTT. Translation: CASSQHGFGLSGNTIYF. This rearrangement joins TRBV23-1 to TRBJ1-3; the D is unclear. TRBV23-1 is sorted into the ORF group, with uncertain function. The CDR3 has 17 amino acids. Trimming cost V 2 bases and J 1 base, with 15 bases left between them.

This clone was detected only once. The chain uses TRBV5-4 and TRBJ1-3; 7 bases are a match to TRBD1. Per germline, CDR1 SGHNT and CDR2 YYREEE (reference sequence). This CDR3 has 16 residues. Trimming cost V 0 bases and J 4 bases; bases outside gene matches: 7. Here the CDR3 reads CASSLDPGTAGNTIYF. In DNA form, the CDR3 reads TGTGCCAGCAGCTTGGACCCCGGGACAGCCGGAAACACCATATATTTT.

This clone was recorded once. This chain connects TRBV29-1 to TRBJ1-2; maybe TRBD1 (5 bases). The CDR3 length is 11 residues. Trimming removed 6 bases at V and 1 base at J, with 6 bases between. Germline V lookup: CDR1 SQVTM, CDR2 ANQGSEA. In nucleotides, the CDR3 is TGCAGCGTCAGGGATAACTATGGCTACACCTTC. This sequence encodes CSVRDNYGYTF.

CDR3 bases: TGTGCCAGCAGCTTAGATCGGGGAAACGGAAACACCATATATTTT. It translates to CASSLDRGNGNTIYF. J is TRBJ1-3 and V is TRBV11-2; no reliable D call. Looked up from germline, CDR1 is SGHAT and CDR2 is FQNNGV. The germline V and J ends were trimmed by 0 bases and 4 bases, with 10 bases remaining between them. This CDR3 has 15 residues.

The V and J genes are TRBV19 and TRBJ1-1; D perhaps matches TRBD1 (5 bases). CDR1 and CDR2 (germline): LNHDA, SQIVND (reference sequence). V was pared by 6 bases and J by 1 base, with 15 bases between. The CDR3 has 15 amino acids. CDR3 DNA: TGTGCCAGTAGGGAAGGGGACGGGGGGAACACTGAAGCTTTCTTT. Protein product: CASREGDGGNTEAFF.

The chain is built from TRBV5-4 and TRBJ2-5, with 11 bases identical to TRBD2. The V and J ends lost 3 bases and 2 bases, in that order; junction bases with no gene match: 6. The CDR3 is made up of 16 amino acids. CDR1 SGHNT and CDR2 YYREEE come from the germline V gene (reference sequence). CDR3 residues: CASSSKTSGVQETQYF. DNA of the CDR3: TGTGCCAGCAGCTCTAAGACTAGCGGGGTACAAGAGACCCAGTACTTC.

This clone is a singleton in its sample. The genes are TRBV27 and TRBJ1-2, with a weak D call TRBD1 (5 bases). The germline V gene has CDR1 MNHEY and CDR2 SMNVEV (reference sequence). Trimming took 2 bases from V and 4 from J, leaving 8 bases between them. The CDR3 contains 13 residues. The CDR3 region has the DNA TGTGCCAGCAGTTTAGGGCAGGGCTATGGCTACACCTTC. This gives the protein CASSLGQGYGYTF.

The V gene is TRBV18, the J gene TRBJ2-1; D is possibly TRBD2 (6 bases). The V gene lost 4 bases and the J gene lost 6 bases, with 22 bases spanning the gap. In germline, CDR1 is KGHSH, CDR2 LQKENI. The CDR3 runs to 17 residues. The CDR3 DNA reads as TGTGCCAGCTCACGGACTACGACGGCACTGGCGGGCAATGAGCAGTTCTTC. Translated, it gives CASSRTTTALAGNEQFF.

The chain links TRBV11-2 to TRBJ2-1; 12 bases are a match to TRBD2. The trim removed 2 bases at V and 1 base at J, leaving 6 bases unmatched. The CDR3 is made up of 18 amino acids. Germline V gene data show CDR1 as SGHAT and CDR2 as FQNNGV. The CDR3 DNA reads TGTGCCAGCAGCTTAAGGTTACTAGCGGGAGGATCCTACAATGAGCAGTTCTTC. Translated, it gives CASSLRLLAGGSYNEQFF.

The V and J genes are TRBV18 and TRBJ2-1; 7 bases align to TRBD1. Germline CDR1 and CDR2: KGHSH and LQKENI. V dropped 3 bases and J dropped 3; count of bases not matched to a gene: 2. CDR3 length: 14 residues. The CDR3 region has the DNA TGTGCCAGCTCACCGGGACAGAACTACAATGAGCAGTTCTTC. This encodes CASSPGQNYNEQFF. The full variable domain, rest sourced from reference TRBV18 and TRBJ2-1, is NAGVMQNPRHLVRRRGQEARLRCSPMKGHSHVYWYRQLPEEGLKFMVYLQKENIIDESGMPKERFSAEFPKEGPSILRIQQVVRGDSAAYFCASSPGQNYNEQFFGPGTRLTVL.

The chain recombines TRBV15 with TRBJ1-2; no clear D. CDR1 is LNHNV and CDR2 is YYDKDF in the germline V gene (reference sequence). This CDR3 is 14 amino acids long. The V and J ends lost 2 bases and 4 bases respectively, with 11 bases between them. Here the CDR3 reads CATSRSTEGYGYTF. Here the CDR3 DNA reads TGTGCCACCAGCAGAAGTACAGAGGGCTATGGCTACACCTTC.

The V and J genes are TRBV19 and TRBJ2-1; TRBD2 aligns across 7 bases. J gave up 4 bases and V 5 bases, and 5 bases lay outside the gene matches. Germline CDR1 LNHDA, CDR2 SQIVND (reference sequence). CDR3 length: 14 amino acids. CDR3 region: CASSSWREYNEQFF. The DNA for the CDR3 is TGTGCCAGTAGTTCCTGGCGGGAGTACAATGAGCAGTTCTTC.

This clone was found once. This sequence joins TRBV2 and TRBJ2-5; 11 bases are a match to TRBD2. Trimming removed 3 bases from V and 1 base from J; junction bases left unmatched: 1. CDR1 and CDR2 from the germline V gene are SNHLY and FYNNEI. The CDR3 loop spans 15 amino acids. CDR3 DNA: TGTGCCAGCAGTGACCTAGCGGGGGGCCAAGAGACCCAGTACTTC. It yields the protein CASSDLAGGQETQYF.

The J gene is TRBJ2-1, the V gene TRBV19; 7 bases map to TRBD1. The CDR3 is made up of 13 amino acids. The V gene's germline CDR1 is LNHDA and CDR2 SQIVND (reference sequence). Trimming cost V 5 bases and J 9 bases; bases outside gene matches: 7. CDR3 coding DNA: TGTGCCAGTAGTCCCTTAGGGGGCGGTGAGCAGTTCTTC. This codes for CASSPLGGGEQFF.

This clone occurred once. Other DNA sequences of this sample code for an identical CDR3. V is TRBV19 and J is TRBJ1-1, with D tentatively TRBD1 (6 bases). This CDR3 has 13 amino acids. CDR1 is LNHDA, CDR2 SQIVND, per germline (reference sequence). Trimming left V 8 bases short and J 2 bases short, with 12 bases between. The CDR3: CASRNRVNTEAFF. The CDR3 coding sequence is TGTGCCAGTCGTAACAGGGTTAACACTGAAGCTTTCTTT. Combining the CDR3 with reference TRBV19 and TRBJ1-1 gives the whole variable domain DGGITQSPKYLFRKEGQNVTLSCEQNLNHDAMYWYRQDPGQGLRLIYYSQIVNDFQKGDIAEGYSVSREKKESFPLTVTSAQKNPTAFYLCASRNRVNTEAFFGQGTRLTVV.

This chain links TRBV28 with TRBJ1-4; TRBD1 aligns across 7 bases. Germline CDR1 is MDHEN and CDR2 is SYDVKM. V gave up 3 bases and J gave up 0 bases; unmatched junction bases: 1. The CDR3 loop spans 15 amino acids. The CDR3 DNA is TGTGCCAGCAGTTTTACAGGGGCAACTAATGAAAAACTGTTTTTT. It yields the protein CASSFTGATNEKLFF.

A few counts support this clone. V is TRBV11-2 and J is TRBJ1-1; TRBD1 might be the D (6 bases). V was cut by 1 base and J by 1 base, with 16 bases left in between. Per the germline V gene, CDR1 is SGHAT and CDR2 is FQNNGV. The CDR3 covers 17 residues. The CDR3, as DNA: TGTGCCAGCAGCTTAGGGTCGGGGGGCGTGACGAACACTGAAGCTTTCTTT. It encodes CASSLGSGGVTNTEAFF.

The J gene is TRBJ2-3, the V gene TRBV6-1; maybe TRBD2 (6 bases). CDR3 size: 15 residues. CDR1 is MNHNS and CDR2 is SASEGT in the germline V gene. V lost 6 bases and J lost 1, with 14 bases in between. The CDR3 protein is CASSYSGWGTDTQYF. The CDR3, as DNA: TGTGCCAGCAGCTATAGCGGATGGGGCACAGATACGCAGTATTTT.

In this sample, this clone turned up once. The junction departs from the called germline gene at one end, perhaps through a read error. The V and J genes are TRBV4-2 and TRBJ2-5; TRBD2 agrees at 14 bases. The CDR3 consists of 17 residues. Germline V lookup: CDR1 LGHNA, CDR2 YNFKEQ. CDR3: CASSQPLTTSGGETQYF. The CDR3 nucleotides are TGTGCCAGCAGCCAACCCCTTACGACTAGCGGGGGGGAGACTCAGTACTTC.

The DNA for the CDR3 is TGTGCCAGCAGTGACCCGACAGGGGGTTGGACTGAAGCTTTCTTT. The encoded protein is CASSDPTGGWTEAFF. The chain has TRBV25-1 and TRBJ1-1; 9 bases are a match to TRBD1. This CDR3 comprises 15 residues. Germline-derived CDR1 and CDR2 are MGHDK and SYGVNS. J was trimmed by 5 bases and V by 3 bases; bases with no gene match: 7.